This T cell receptor beta chain was sequenced in a study of blood T cell repertoires in COVID-19 (dated by TCRdb to the early 2020s). Concerning the study at large: Samples from collaborators originated in the United States, Italy and Spain and spanned both the acute and convalescent phases of COVID-19. A freely available public database, intended as a resource for researchers studying the immune response to SARS-CoV-2, is where the repertoires were released. Sample metadata almost always included a de-identified subject ID, COVID-19 status, age in years and sex. Subjects who had been exposed to COVID-19, were actively infected with it, or had recovered from it provided the deeply sampled blood TCRbeta repertoires that made up the dataset. The samples were drawn from the first 160 participants of the ongoing ImmuneRACE study and from about 1,200 subjects provided by 6 global collaborators. Where HLA class I and class II types were available, the types were taken from metadata supplied by the sample provider, not from assay-based typing. The prospective study material was composed of cDNA or gDNA derived from T cells, B-cell-depleted T cells, or PBMCs. Results and caveats for the whole study, not just this receptor: The quantity of clinical and demographic metadata differed by source and by participant and was supplied without curation.

The CDR3 runs 16 residues from the cysteine to the phenylalanine. The only DNA kept is the CDR3, 48 bases in frame from the first base. V loses 1 base, J loses 4 bases, and the germline ends lie 16 bases apart. For CDR1 and CDR2, the germline V gene lists MGHRA and YSYEKL. Collaborating institutions collected whole blood in K2EDTA tubes following their own protocols. For TCRbeta analysis, collaborators shipped samples in one of three forms: frozen whole blood, isolated PBMCs, or DNA extracted from either of those sample types. The immunoSEQ Assay, a bias-controlled multiplex PCR, was used to amplify TCRbeta CDR3 regions from genomic DNA. The authors' pipeline ran thus. The number of nucleated cells in each sample was estimated from the amplification of reference gene primers within the assay. To quantify the absolute abundance of each unique TCRbeta CDR3 rearrangement, sequence reads were collapsed and filtered. Productive Simpson clonality was computed per sample as the square root of Simpson's diversity index over productive rearrangements. TCRdb took over this immuneACCESS table, retaining in-frame rearrangements with V and J assigned. Such tables are incomplete; in checked studies, under half of the missing clones stem from an unresolved V gene, and the remainder is unexplained. V, J and clone size derive from that table, while D and trimming were established from the DNA sequence. Within this sample are approximately 250,000 clones, with around 86% of them counted one time only. The leading ten clones occupy about 3.5% of the sample.

Details on this clone: Its antigen target is currently unknown. No much larger clone exists at a distance of one base, and base qualities are not known.

Recombination connected TRBV4-1 to TRBJ2-5; the D region possibly corresponds to TRBD2 (5 bases align). Source material: peripheral blood. The sequence came from a man between 18 and 35 years old with active or convalescent COVID-19. The DNA reads as follows: TGCGCCAGCAGCCAAGGGACCCGCCCTCGGGGAGAGACCCAGTACTTC. It encodes CASSQGTRPRGETQYF.